This is a list of T cell receptor beta chains from one sample in a study of blood T cell repertoires in COVID-19. The table came from immunoSEQ multiplex PCR; TCRdb's copy has only in-frame clones and leaves some out. The sample lists tens of thousands of clones; approximately 84% were seen once. The specimen was peripheral blood. Every receptor here comes from a man between 40 and 49 years old with acute or convalescent COVID-19. Both conserved end residues are part of each CDR3. The listing skips clone size in some rows; elsewhere it reads once, few, many or a size class.

CASSLGTGRIYGYTF,TRBV28,.,TRBJ1-2
CASRISGGASYEQYF,TRBV6-6,.,TRBJ2-7
CASSGTGGATNEKLFF,TRBV5-1,.,TRBJ1-4
CASNQGWDRTFYEQYF,TRBV5-8,.,TRBJ2-7
CSASQSRAYNEQFF,TRBV20-1,.,TRBJ2-1
CSVDRFPEAFF,TRBV29-1,.,TRBJ1-1
CASSLQGKGEQYF,TRBV6-5,.,TRBJ2-7
CSVGLEVAGAVTGELFF,TRBV29-1,few,TRBJ2-2
CASSYGGQPQHF,TRBV6-6,.,TRBJ1-5
CASSGGTGNYGYTF,TRBV9,.,TRBJ1-2
CASSHDSRNEQFF,TRBV11-3,.,TRBJ2-1
CASSRDREEGQEAFF,TRBV19,.,TRBJ1-1
CASSLGQQRVKTQYF,TRBV6-2/TRBV6-3,.,TRBJ2-5
CASSLVPGQERSYEQYF,TRBV5-1,.,TRBJ2-7
CASKEDHISGNTIYF,TRBV19,.,TRBJ1-3
CASSHLLRDRITEAFF,TRBV4-1,.,TRBJ1-1
CASSSAGTGVEKLFF,TRBV7-3,.,TRBJ1-4
CASSEIPAGEQYF,TRBV6-1,.,TRBJ2-7
CASSLDRDEFTEAFF,TRBV5-4,.,TRBJ1-1
CASSRADRGGNQPQHF,TRBV7-8,once,TRBJ1-5
CASSLWGDEQFF,TRBV5-6,.,TRBJ2-1
CASSAGVTGLGANVLTF,TRBV9,.,TRBJ2-6
CASSQEGQGAWGYTF,TRBV4-1,.,TRBJ1-2
CASIQGVKSEQYF,TRBV6-6,.,TRBJ2-7
CASSLDRAYEQYF,TRBV5-5,.,TRBJ2-7
CASSLSWYEQYF,TRBV7-2,.,TRBJ2-7
CASTISTGAETQYF,TRBV19,.,TRBJ2-5
CASSPGTRYGYTF,TRBV12-3/TRBV12-4,.,TRBJ1-2
CASSLGQGGREGYTF,TRBV11-2,.,TRBJ1-2
CASSGTSGYNEQFF,TRBV5-1,.,TRBJ2-1
CASSYGDRRNTEAFF,TRBV7-3,.,TRBJ1-1
CASSKTTGNAPYNEQFF,TRBV2,.,TRBJ2-1
CAWSGRAKNIQYF,TRBV30,.,TRBJ2-4
CSATRGDEQFF,TRBV20-1,.,TRBJ2-1
CSADRANTEAFF,TRBV29-1,once,TRBJ1-1
CASSIAGGPSDTQYF,TRBV5-1,.,TRBJ2-3
CASSVRPGTGFYEQYF,TRBV6-6,.,TRBJ2-7
CASSLVPVSYNEQFF,TRBV11-3,.,TRBJ2-1
CASSLDDLAGAGQFF,TRBV19,few,TRBJ2-1
CATSRDRTSEVRYF,TRBV15,.,TRBJ2-7
CAAGERETQYF,TRBV30,.,TRBJ2-5
CASSLGQGDNEQFF,TRBV5-1,.,TRBJ2-1